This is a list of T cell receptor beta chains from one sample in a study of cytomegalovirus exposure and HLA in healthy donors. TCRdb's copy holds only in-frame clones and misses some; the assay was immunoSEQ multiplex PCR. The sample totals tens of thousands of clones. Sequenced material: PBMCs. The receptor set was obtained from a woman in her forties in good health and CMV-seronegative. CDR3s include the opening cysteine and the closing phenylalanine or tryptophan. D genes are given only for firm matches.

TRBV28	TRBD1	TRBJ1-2	TGTGCCAGCAGCTCCGGACAGGGGGCGGGAGGCTACACCTTC	CASSSGQGAGGYTF
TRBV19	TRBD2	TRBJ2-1	TGTGCCAGTAGTCCGGGGGGGGGTGCCGCCTACAATGAGCAGTTCTTC	CASSPGGGAAYNEQFF
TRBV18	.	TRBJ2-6	TGTGCCAGCTCACCGAGCGTCTCTGGGGCCAACGTCCTGACTTTC	CASSPSVSGANVLTF
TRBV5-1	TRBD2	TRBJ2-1	TGCGCCAGCAGCTTGCAGGGACTAGCGGCCGACAATGAGCAGTTCTTC	CASSLQGLAADNEQFF
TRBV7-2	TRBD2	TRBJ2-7	TGTGCCAGCAGCCGGTCCGGGACTAAGATTTCCTACGAGCAGTACTTC	CASSRSGTKISYEQYF
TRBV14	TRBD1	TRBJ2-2	TGTGCCAGCAGCCAACGACAGGGTCCGAACACCGGGGAGCTGTTTTTT	CASSQRQGPNTGELFF
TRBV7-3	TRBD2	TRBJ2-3	TGTGCCAGCAGTCTAGCGGGAGGACCTGGGTCAACGCAGTATTTT	CASSLAGGPGSTQYF
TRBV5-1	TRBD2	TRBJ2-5	TGCGCCAGCAGCTTACAGGCTGGGGGAGGGTTGCAAGAGACCCAGTACTTC	CASSLQAGGGLQETQYF
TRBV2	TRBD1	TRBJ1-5	TGTGCCAGCAGTGCAGCCGACAGGGCCCAGCCCCAGCATTTT	CASSAADRAQPQHF
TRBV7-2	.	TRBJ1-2	TGTGCCAGCAGCATTGACCTAGCGGGCTATGGCTACACCTTC	CASSIDLAGYGYTF
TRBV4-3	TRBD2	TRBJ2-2	TGCGCCAGCAGACACTCCGGACTAGCGGGAGACTACGCCGGGGAGCTGTTTTTT	CASRHSGLAGDYAGELFF
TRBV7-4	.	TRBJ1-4	TGTGCCAGCAGTGAAGGACACCGTCTCCTAGTCGACAATGAAAAACTGTTTTTT	CASSEGHRLLVDNEKLFF
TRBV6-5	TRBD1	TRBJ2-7	TGTGCCAGCCGGACAGGGCTCTACGAGCAGTACTTC	CASRTGLYEQYF
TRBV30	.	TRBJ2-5	TGTGCCTGGGCGGGCCACCAGAGGGAGACCCAGTACTTC	CAWAGHQRETQYF
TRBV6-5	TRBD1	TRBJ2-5	TGTGCCAGCAGTTACTCAGGGACAGGGGCCCAAGAGACCCAGTACTTC	CASSYSGTGAQETQYF
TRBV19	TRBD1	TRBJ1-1	TGTGCCAGTAGTACCTCCCGGGACAGGGGAAAGCACACTGAAGCTTTCTTT	CASSTSRDRGKHTEAFF
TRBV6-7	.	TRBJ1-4	TGTGCCAGCAGTTACCACATTACAGGGATTGGGTTTAGTGAAAAACTGTTTTTT	CASSYHITGIGFSEKLFF
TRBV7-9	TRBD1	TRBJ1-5	TGTGCCAGCAGCTTAGCGGGTGGGGACAGGGGGGATCAGCCCCAGCATTTT	CASSLAGGDRGDQPQHF
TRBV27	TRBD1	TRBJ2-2	TGTGCCAGCAGTTTCGACAGGGCCCTCGCCGGGGAGCTGTTTTTT	CASSFDRALAGELFF
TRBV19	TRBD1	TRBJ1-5	TGTGCCAGTAGCCCCGGACAGGGAAGGGACCAGCCCCAGCATTTT	CASSPGQGRDQPQHF
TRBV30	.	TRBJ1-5	TGTGCCTGGAGTCCCCACAGTGACCAGCCCCAGCATTTT	CAWSPHSDQPQHF
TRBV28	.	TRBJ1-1	TGTGCCAGCAGTTCTGACAGTCTGAACACTGAAGCTTTCTTT	CASSSDSLNTEAFF
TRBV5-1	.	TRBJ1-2	TGCGCCAGCAGCTTGGACGGGGCTAACTATGGCTACACCTTC	CASSLDGANYGYTF
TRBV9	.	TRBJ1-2	TGTGCCAGCACCTCTATGGGGAACGGGGATGGCTACACCTTC	CASTSMGNGDGYTF
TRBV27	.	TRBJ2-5	TGTGCCAGCAGTTTGACCTCGGGGACCCAGTACTTC	CASSLTSGTQYF
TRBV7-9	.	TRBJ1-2	TGTGCCAGCAGCTTAAAGAGGGGGTCCGATCTATGGCTACTCCTATTC	CASSLKRGSDLWLLLF
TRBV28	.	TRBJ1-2	TGTGCCAGCAGTCTGAGGGTGGGTGGCTACACCTTC	CASSLRVGGYTF
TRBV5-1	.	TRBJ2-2	TGCGCCAGCAGCTTGGGGACAGAAACGAACACCGGGGAGCTGTTTTTT	CASSLGTETNTGELFF
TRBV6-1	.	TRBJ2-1	TGTGCCAGCAGTGAAGCCCAAGTACAGGGCGATGAGCAGTTCTTC	CASSEAQVQGDEQFF
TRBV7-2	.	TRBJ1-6	TGTGCCAGCAGCTTAGGAGGGGGAGATAATTCACCCCTCCACTTT	CASSLGGGDNSPLHF
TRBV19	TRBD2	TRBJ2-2	TGTGCCAGTAGTATAGTCCCTAGCGGGCCGCCCACCGGGGAGCTGTTTTTT	CASSIVPSGPPTGELFF
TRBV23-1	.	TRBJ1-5	TGCGCCAGCAGTCAATCACAGGGCAATCAGCCCCAGCATTTT	CASSQSQGNQPQHF
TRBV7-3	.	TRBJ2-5	TGTGCCAGCAGCCGCGGATCTCAAGAGACCCAGTACTTC	CASSRGSQETQYF
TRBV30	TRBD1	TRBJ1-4	TGTGCCTGGAGTTACGGGGACAGGGTAACTGAAAAACTGTTTTTT	CAWSYGDRVTEKLFF
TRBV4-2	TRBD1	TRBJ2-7	TGTGCCAGCACCATCGGAGACAGGGGGTCCGAGCAGTACTTC	CASTIGDRGSEQYF
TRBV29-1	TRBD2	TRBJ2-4	TGCAGCGTTACCATAATTCCCGGGACTAGGGCCAAAAACATTCAGTACTTC	CSVTIIPGTRAKNIQYF
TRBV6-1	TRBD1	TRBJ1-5	TGTGCCAGCAGTGAAGGCCTCAGGGGGAGCAATCAGCCCCAGCATTTT	CASSEGLRGSNQPQHF
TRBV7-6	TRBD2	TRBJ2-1	TGTGCCAGCAGCTCAGCACTAGCGGGAGGGCCCTCTTCGTTCTTC	CASSSALAGGPSSFF
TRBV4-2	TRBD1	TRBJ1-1	TGTGCCAGCAGCCGGACAGGGGTGGGCGTAAGGGCTTTCTTT	CASSRTGVGVRAFF
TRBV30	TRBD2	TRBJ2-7	TGTGCCTGGGGAGCGGGGGGGTCGCCGTTGTACTTC	CAWGAGGSPLYF
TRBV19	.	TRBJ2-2	TGTGCCAGTAAGCCCAGGGGGGACACCGGGGAGCTGTTTTTT	CASKPRGDTGELFF
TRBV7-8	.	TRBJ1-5	TGTGCCAGCAGCTTAGTTGGGGGGTGGCCCCAGCATTTT	CASSLVGGWPQHF
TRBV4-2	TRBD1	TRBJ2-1	TGTGCCAGCAGCCAAACGACAGGGGAAGGCTCCTACAATGAGCAGTTCTTC	CASSQTTGEGSYNEQFF
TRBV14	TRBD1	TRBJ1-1	TGTGCCAGCAGCCCTGACAGGGGAAGAGGAACTGAAGCTTTCTTT	CASSPDRGRGTEAFF
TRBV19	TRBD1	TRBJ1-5	TGTGCCAGTAGTACCACAGGGGGAGGGCAGCCCCAGCATTTT	CASSTTGGGQPQHF
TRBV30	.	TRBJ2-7	TGTGCCTGGAGTCCGACTCCAGGGGACCCGACTCTTAGATTTTCCTACGAGCAGTACTTC	CAWSPTPGDPTLRFSYEQYF
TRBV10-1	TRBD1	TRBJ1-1	TGCGCCAGCAGTGGACAACAGGGGACGCTACTTAACGGCATAATGAACACTGAAGCTTTCTTT	CASSGQQGTLLNGIMNTEAFF